This T cell receptor beta chain was found in a study of control samples from healthy donors and cancer patients. Data came from immunoSEQ multiplex PCR; TCRdb stores just in-frame clones and leaves some out. This repertoire shows around 130,000 clones, 85% to 90% found once; its top ten account for about 12%. Germline V gene sequence: CDR1 SGHTA, CDR2 FQGNSA. This CDR3 contains 15 residues. V lost 0 bases to trimming and J lost 8 bases, with 11 bases between them. The sequencing input was blood. This chain links TRBV7-2 with TRBJ1-6; tentatively, D is TRBD1 (6 bases). The clonotype originates from a man younger than 40 in good health. DNA of the CDR3: TGTGCCAGCAGCTTAGCACAGGGTAGGGATTCACCCCTCCACTTT. This gives the protein CASSLAQGRDSPLHF.